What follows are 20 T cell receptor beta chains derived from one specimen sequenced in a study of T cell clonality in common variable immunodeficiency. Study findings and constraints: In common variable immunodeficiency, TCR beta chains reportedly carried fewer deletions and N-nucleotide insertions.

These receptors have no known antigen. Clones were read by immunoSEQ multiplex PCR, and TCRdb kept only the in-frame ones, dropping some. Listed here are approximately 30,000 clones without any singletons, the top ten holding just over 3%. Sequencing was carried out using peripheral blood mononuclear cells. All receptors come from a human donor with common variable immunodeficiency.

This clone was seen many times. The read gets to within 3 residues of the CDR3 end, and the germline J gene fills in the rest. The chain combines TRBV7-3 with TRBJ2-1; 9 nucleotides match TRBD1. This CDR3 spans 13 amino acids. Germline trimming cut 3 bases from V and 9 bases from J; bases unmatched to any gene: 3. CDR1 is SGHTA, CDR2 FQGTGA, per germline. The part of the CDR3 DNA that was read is TGTGCCAGCAGCTTTACAGGGGGCGGTGAG. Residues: CASSFTGGGE. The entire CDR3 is CASSFTGGGEQFF.

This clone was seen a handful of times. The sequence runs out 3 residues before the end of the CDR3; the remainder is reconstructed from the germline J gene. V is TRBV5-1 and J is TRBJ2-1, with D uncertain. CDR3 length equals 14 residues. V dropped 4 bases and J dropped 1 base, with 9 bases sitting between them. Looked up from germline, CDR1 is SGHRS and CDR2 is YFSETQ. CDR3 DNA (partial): TGCGCCAGCAGCCTAGACGTGTCCTACAATGAG. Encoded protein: CASSLDVSYNE. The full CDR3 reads CASSLDVSYNEQFF.

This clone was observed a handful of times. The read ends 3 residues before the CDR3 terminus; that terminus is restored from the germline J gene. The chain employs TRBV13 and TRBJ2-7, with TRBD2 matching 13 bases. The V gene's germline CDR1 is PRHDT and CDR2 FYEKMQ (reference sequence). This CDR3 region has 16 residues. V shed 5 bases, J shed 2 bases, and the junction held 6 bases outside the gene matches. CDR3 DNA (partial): TGTGCCAGCAGCCCCGGGACTAGCGGGAACCCCTACGAG. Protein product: CASSPGTSGNPYE. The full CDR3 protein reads CASSPGTSGNPYEQYF.

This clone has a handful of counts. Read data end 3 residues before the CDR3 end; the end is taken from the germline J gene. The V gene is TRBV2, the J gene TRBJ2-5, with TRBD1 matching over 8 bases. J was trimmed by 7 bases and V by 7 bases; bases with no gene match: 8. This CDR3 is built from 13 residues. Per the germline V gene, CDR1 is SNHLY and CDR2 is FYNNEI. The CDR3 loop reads CASNHRGFGTQYF. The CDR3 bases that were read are TGTGCCAGCAATCACAGGGGGTTTGGGACC.

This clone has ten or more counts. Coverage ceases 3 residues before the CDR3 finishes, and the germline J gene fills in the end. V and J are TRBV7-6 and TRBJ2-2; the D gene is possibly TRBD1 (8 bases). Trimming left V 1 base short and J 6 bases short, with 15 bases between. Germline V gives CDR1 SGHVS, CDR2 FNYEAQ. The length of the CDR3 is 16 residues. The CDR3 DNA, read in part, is TGTGCCAGCAGCTTAGTGACAGGGGACTATTCCGGGGAG. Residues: CASSLVTGDYSGE. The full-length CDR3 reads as CASSLVTGDYSGELFF.

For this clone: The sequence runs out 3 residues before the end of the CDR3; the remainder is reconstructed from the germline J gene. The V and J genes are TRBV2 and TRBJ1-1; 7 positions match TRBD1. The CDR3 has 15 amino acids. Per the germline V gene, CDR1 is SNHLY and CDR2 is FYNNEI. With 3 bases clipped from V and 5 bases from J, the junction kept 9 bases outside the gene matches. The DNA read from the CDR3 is TGTGCCAGCAGTGAGGCACAGGGGTGGAGGACTGAA. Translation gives CASSEAQGWRTE. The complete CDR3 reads CASSEAQGWRTEAFF.

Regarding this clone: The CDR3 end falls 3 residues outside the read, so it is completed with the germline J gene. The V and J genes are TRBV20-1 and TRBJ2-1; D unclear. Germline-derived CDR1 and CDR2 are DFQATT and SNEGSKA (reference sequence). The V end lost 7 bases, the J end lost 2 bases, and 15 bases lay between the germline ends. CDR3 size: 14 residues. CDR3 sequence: CSVLALFPYNEQFF. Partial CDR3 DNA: TGCAGTGTCCTGGCCCTTTTCCCCTACAATGAG.

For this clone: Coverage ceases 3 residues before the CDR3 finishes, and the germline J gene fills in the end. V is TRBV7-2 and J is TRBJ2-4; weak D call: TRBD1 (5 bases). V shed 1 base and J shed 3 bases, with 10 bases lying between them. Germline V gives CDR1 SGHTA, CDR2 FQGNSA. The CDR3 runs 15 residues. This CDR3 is CASSLVGRDKNIQYF. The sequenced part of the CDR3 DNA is TGTGCCAGCAGCTTAGTGGGCAGGGACAAAAACATT.

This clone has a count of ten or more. Incomplete CDR3 DNA: TGTGCCAGCAGCCGGGACAGGGGAAACTATGGC. Translating it yields CASSRDRGNYG. The entire CDR3 reads CASSRDRGNYGYTF. The gene calls are TRBV12-3 or TRBV12-4 and TRBJ1-2; 10 bases are shared with TRBD1. The read stops 3 residues short of the end of the CDR3; the missing end is completed from the germline J gene. CDR3 size: 14 residues. V lost 6 bases, J lost 2 bases, and 3 bases stayed unmatched.

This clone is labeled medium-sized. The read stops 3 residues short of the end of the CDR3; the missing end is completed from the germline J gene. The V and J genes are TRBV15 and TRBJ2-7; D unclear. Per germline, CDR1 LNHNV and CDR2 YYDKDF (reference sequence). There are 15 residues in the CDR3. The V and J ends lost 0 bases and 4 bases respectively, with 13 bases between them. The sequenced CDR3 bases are TGTGCCACCAGCAGAGATCTAGACTCAGAATACGAG. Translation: CATSRDLDSEYE. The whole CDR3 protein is CATSRDLDSEYEQYF.

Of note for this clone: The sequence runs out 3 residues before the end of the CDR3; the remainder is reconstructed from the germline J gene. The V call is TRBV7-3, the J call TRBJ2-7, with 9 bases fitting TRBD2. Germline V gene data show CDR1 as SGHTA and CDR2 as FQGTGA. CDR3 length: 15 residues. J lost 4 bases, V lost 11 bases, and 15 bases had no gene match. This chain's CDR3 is CAQREMRGGLYEQYF. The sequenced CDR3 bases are TGTGCCCAACGGGAAATGCGGGGGGGCCTTTACGAG.

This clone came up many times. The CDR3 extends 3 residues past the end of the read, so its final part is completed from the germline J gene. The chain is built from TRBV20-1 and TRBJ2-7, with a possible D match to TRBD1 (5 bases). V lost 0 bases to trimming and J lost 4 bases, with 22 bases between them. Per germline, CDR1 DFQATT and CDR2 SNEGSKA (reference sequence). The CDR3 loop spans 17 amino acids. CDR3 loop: CSAREPLWSGHGYEQYF. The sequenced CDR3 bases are TGCAGTGCTAGAGAGCCCCTCTGGTCAGGGCATGGGTACGAG.

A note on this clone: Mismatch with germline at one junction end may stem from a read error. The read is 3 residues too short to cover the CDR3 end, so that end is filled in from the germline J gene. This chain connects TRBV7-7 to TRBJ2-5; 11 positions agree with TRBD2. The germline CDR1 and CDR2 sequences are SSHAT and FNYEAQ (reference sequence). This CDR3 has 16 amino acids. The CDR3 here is CASSAGRLAGRETQYF. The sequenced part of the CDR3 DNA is TGTGCTAGCAGCGCCGGCCGACTAGCGGGGAGGGAGACC.

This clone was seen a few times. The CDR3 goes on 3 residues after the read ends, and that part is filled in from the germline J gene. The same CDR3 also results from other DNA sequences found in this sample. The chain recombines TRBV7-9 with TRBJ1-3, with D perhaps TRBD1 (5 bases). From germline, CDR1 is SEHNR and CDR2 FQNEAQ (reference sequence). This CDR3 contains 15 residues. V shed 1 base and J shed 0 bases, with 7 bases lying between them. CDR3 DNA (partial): TGTGCCAGCAGCTTAGGAGACAGCTCTGGAAACACC. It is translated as CASSLGDSSGNT. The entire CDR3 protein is CASSLGDSSGNTIYF.

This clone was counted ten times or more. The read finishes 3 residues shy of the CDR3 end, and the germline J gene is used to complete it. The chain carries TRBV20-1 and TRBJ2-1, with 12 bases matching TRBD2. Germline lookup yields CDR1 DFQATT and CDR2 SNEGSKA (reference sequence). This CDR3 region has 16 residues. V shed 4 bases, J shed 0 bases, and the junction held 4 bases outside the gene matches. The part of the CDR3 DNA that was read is TGCAGTGCTAAACTAGCGGGGGGCTACTCCTACAATGAG. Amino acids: CSAKLAGGYSYNE. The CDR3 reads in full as CSAKLAGGYSYNEQFF.

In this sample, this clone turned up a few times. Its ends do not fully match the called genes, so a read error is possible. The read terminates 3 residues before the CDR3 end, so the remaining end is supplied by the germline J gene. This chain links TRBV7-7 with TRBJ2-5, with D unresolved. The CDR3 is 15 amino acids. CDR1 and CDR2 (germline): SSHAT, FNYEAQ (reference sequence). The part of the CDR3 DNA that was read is TGTGCTAGCAGCCTACCCGGTTCAGGCCAAGAGACC. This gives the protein CASSLPGSGQET. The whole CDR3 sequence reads CASSLPGSGQETQYF.

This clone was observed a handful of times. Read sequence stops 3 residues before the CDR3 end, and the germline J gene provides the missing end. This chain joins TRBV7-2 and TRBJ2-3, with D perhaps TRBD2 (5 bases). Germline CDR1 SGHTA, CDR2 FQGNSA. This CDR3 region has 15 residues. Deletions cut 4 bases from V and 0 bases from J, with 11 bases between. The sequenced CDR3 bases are TGTGCCAGCAGCTCGCTAGCCGCTAGCACAGATACG. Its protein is CASSSLAASTDT. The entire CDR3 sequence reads CASSSLAASTDTQYF.

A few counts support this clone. The sequenced part of the CDR3 DNA is TGTGCCAGCAGTTACACAGGGGAAACCCCCTACGAG. This translates into CASSYTGETPYE. The CDR3 in its entirety is CASSYTGETPYEQYF. The chain has TRBV6-2 or TRBV6-3 and TRBJ2-7; 7 bases line up with TRBD1. The read halts 3 residues ahead of the CDR3 end, with the missing end drawn from the germline J gene. Germline CDR1 MNHEY, CDR2 SVGEGT. The CDR3 loop spans 15 amino acids. J lost 2 bases, V lost 2 bases, and 6 bases had no gene match.

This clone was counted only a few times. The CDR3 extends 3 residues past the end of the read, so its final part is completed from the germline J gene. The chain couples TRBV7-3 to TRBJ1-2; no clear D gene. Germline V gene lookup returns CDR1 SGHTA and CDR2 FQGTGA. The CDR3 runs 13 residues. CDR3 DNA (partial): TGTGCCAGCAGCTTAGGCAGGCTGGAGGGC. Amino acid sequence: CASSLGRLEG. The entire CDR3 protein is CASSLGRLEGYTF.

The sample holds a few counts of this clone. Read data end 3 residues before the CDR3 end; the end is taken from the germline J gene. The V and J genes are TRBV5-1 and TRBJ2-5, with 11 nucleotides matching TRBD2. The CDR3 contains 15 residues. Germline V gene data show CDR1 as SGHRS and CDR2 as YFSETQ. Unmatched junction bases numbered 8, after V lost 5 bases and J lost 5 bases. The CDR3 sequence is CASSNSGGALETQYF. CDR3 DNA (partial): TGCGCCAGCAGTAATAGCGGGGGGGCCCTGGAGACC. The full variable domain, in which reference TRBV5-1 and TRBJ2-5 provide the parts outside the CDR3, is KAGVTQTPRYLIKTRGQQVTLSCSPISGHRSVSWYQQTPGQGLQFLFEYFSETQRNKGNFPGRFSGRQFSNSRSEMNVSTLELGDSALYLCASSNSGGALETQYFGPGTRLLVL.